This paragraph reports one T cell receptor beta chain. Its target is unknown. These data are taken from a study of CD8+CD57+ T cells in acquired aplastic anemia. In the study overall: On average, sorted CD4+ and CD8+ cells gave roughly 2.9 ug of DNA. CD4+ reads averaged around 10 million in healthy donors.

CDR3 and TCR beta VDJ profiling relied on a genomic DNA template. Using its own MiXCR run on the reads, TCRdb lists one record per CDR3 protein. This table has 400,000 to 450,000 distinct CDR3 sequences, 65% to 80% appearing once. The V end was cut by 7 bases, the J end by 3 bases, with 14 bases between. There are 14 residues in the CDR3. The study, taken as a whole, reports: Between patients and controls, around 30 CD8+ CDR3 sequences were found in common. Levels of CD8+ Simpson's diversity were not significantly distinct in patients versus controls.

The receptor comes from a human donor in good health, serving as a control. The sequencing sample was made of sorted CD4+, CD8+, or CD8+CD57+ T cells (not recorded which) from PBMCs. The chain couples TRBV12-3 or TRBV12-4 to TRBJ2-3, with D tentatively TRBD1 or TRBD2 (7 bases each). The CDR3 here is CASNQGGSTDTQYF. In DNA, the CDR3 is TGTGCCAGCAATCAGGGGGGGAGTACAGATACGCAGTATTTT.